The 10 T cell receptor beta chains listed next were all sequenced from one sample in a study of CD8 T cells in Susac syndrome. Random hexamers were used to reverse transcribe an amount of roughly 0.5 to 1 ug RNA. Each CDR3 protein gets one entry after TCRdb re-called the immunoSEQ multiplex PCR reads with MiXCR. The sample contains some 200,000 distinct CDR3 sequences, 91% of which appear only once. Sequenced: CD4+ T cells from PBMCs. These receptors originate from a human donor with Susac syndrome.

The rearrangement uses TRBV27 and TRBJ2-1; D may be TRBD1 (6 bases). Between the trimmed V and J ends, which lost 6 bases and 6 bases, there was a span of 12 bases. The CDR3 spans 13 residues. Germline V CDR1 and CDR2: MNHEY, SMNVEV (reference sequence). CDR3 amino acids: CASRDTGINEQFF. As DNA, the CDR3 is TGTGCCAGCAGGGATACAGGGATCAATGAGCAGTTCTTC.

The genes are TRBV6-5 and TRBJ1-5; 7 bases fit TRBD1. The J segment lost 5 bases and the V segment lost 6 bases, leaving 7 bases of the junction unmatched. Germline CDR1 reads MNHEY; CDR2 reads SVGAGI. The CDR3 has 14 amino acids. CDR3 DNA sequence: TGTGCCAGCAGCTTGGACAGGTTTTATCAGCCCCAGCATTTT. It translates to CASSLDRFYQPQHF.

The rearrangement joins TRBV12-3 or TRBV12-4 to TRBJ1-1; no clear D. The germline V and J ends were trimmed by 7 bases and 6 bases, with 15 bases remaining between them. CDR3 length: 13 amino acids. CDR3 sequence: CASTALRRPEAFF. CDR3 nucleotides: TGTGCCAGCACGGCGCTGCGACGACCTGAAGCTTTCTTT.

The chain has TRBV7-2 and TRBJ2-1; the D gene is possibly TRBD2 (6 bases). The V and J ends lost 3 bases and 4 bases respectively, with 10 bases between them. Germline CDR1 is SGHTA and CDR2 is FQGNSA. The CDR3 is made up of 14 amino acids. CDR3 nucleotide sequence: TGTGCCAGCAGCTTCCTAGCGAAATACAATGAGCAGTTCTTC. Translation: CASSFLAKYNEQFF.

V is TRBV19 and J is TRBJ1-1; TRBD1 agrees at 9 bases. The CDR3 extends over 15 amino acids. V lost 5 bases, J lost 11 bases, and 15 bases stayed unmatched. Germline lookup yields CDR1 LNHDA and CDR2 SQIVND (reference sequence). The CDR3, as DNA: TGTGCCAGTAGTTGGTCTGGGACAGGGTCGCGTGGGGCTTTCTTT. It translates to CASSWSGTGSRGAFF.

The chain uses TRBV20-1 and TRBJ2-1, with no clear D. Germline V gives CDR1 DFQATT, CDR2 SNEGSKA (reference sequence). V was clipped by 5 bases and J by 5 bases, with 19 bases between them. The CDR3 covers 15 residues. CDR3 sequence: CSAPNSRTDNNEQFF. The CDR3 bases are TGCAGTGCTCCCAATAGCCGTACAGATAACAATGAGCAGTTCTTC.

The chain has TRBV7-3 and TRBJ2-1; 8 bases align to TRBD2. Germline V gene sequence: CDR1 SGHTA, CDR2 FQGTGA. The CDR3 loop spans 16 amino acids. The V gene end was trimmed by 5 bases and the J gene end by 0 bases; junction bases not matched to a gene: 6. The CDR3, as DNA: TGTGCCAGCAGCCCGGGGGGGGCCGTCTCCTACAATGAGCAGTTCTTC. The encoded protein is CASSPGGAVSYNEQFF.

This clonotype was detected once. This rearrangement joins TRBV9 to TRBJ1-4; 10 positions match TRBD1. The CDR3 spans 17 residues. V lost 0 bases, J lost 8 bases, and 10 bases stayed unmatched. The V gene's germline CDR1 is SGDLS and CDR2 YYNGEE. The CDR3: CASSVGPSTGGNEKLFF. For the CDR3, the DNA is TGTGCCAGCAGCGTAGGGCCATCGACAGGGGGCAACGAAAAACTGTTTTTT.

The CDR3 loop is CAPGGGTHSYEQYF. As DNA, the CDR3 is TGTGCCCCAGGGGGAGGGACCCACTCCTACGAGCAGTACTTC. V and J are TRBV7-3 and TRBJ2-7; D assignment may be TRBD1 or TRBD2 (7 bases each). The CDR3 has 14 residues. Trimming took 11 bases from V and 0 from J, leaving 17 bases between them. CDR1 and CDR2 from the germline V gene are SGHTA and FQGTGA.

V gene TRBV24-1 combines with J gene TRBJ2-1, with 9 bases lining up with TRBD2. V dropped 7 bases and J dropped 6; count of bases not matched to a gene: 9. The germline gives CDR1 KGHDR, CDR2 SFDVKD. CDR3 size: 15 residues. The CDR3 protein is CATSDPAGGINEQFF. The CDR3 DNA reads TGTGCCACCAGCGACCCTGCGGGGGGGATCAATGAGCAGTTCTTC.